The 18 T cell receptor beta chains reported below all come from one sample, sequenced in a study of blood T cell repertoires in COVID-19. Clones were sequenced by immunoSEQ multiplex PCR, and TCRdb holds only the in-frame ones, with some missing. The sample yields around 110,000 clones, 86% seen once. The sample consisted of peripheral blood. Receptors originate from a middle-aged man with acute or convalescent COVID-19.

In DNA form, the CDR3 reads TGTGCCAGCAGCCCCGGACTAGCGGGATCAGGGTACACAGATACGCAGTATTTT. Translation: CASSPGLAGSGYTDTQYF. J is TRBJ2-3 and V is TRBV3-1 (or the pseudogene TRBV3-2); 12 positions match TRBD2. Germline CDR1 is LGHDT and CDR2 is YNNKEL (reference sequence). The CDR3 spans 18 residues. J lost 2 bases, V lost 4 bases, and 10 bases had no gene match.

The CDR3 nucleotides read TGTGCCAGCAGCTCTTTGGGGGGGACAGGGGATTCACCCCTCCACTTT. Translated, it gives CASSSLGGTGDSPLHF. The V call is TRBV5-6, the J call TRBJ1-6; the match to TRBD1 covers 10 bases. J gave up 8 bases and V 3 bases, and 8 bases lay outside the gene matches. Germline V gene data show CDR1 as SGHDT and CDR2 as YYEEEE. The CDR3 has 16 residues.

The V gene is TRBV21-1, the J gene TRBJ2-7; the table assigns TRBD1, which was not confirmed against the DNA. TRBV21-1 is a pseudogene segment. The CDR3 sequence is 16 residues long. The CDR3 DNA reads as TGTGCCAGCAGCAAAGTAACCAGGGGCAGTTCCTACGAGCAGTACTTC. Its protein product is CASSKVTRGSSYEQYF.

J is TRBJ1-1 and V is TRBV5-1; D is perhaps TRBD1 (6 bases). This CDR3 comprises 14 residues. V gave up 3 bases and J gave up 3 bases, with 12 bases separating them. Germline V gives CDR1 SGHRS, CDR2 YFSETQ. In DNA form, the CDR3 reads TGCGCCAGCAGCTCCTACAGGGCGGACACTGAAGCTTTCTTT. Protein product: CASSSYRADTEAFF.

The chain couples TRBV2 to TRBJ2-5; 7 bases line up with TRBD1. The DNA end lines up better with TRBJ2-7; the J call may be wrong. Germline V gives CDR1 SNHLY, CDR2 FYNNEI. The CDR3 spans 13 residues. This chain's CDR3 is CARSRGSSYEQYF. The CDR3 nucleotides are TGTGCCAGGTCCAGGGGGAGCTCCTACGAGCAGTACTTC.

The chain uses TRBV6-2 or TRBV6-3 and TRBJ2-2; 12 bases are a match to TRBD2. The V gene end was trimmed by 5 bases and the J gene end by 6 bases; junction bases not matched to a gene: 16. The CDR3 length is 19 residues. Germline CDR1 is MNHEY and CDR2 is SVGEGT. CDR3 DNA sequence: TGTGCCAGCAGTACAAACCGCGAACTAGCGGGAGGCTATTCCGGGGAGCTGTTTTTT. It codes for CASSTNRELAGGYSGELFF.

CDR3 DNA: TGTGCCAGCAGCTTAGTTGCCGGGGGTAGCTCCTACGAGCAGTACTTC. This translates into CASSLVAGGSSYEQYF. This chain joins TRBV7-2 and TRBJ2-7; TRBD2 might be the D (6 bases). The CDR3 length is 16 residues. CDR1 SGHTA and CDR2 FQGNSA come from the germline V gene. The ends were cut back, 1 base at V and 0 bases at J, with 13 bases in the middle.

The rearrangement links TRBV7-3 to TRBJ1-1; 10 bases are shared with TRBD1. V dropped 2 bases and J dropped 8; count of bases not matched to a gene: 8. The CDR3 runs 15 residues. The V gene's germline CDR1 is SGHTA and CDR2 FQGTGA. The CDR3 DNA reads TGTGCCAGCAGCTTACCGGGACAGGGGATCCAGGAAGCTTTCTTT. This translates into CASSLPGQGIQEAFF. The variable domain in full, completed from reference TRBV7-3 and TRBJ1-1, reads GAGVSQTPSNKVTEKGKYVELRCDPISGHTALYWYRQSLGQGPEFLIYFQGTGAADDSGLPNDRFFAVRPEGSVSTLKIQRTERGDSAVYLCASSLPGQGIQEAFFGQGTRLTVV.

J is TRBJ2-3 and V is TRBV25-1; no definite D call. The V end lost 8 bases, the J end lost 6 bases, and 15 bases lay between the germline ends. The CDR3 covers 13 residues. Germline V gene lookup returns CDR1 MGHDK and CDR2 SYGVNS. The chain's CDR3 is CASHEPLRDTQYF. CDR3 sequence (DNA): TGTGCCAGCCACGAACCCCTACGGGATACGCAGTATTTT.

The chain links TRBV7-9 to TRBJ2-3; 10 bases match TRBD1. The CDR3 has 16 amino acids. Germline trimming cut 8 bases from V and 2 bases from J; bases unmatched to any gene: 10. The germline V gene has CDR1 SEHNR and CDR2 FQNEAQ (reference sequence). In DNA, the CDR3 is TGTGCCAGCCCTGATTGGGACAGGGGCGACACAGATACGCAGTATTTT. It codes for CASPDWDRGDTDTQYF.

The CDR3 sequence is CASVVGQGSYEQYF. The CDR3 region has the DNA TGTGCCAGCGTTGTGGGACAGGGGTCCTACGAGCAGTACTTC. The V gene is TRBV6-5, the J gene TRBJ2-7, with 10 bases matching TRBD1. The trim removed 8 bases at V and 1 base at J, leaving 5 bases unmatched. CDR3 length: 14 amino acids. Germline CDR1 and CDR2: MNHEY and SVGAGI.

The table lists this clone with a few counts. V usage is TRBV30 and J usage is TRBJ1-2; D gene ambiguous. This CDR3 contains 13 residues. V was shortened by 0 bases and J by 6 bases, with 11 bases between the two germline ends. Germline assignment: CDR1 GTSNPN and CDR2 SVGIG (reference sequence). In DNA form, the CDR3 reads TGTGCCTGGAGTGTACTGAGAGAAAATGGCTACACCTTC. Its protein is CAWSVLRENGYTF.

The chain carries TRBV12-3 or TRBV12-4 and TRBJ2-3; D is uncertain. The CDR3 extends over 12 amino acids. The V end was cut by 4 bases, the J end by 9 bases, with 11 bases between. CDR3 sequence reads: CASSSSQETQYF. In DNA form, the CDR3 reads TGTGCCAGCAGTTCAAGCCAAGAGACGCAGTATTTT.

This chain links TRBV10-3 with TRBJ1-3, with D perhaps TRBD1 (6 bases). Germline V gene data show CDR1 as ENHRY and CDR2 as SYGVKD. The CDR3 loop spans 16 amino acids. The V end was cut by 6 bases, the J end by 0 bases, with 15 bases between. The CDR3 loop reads CAIRLQGSDSGNTIYF. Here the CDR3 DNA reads TGTGCCATCAGGTTACAGGGCTCGGACTCTGGAAACACCATATATTTT.

The CDR3 nucleotides are TGTGCCAGCAGTCAGAGGATGCCCTATGGCTACACCTTC. Residues: CASSQRMPYGYTF. This chain uses TRBV6-5 with TRBJ1-2; D remains unclear. CDR1 is MNHEY and CDR2 is SVGAGI in the germline V gene. This CDR3 region has 13 residues. Between the trimmed V and J ends, which lost 5 bases and 4 bases, there was a span of 11 bases.

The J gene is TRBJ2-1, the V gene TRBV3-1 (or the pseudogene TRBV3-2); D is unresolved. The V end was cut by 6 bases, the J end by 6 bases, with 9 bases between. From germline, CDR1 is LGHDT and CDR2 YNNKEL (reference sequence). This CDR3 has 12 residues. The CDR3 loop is CASSLLVNEQFF. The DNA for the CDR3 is TGTGCCAGCAGTCTCTTAGTCAATGAGCAGTTCTTC.

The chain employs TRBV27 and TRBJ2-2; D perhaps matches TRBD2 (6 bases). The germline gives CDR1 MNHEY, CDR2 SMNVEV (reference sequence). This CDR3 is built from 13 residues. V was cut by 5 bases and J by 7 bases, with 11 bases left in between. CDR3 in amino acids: CASSVTAGGELFF. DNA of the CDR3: TGTGCCAGCAGTGTGACAGCGGGCGGGGAGCTGTTTTTT.

The CDR3 sequence: CASMSGTYEQYF. The CDR3 DNA reads as TGTGCCAGTATGTCAGGCACCTACGAGCAGTACTTC. The chain recombines TRBV19 with TRBJ2-7; D remains unclear. CDR3 length equals 12 residues. V gave up 7 bases and J gave up 2 bases, with 9 bases separating them. Germline V gives CDR1 LNHDA, CDR2 SQIVND (reference sequence).